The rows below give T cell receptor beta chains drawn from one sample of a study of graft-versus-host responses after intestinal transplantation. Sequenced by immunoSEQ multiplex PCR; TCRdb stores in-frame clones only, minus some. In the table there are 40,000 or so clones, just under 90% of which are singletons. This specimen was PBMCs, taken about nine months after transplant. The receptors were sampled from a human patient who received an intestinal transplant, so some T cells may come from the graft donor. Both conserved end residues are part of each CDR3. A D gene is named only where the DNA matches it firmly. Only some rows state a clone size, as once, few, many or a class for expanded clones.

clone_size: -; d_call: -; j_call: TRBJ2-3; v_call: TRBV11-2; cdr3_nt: TGTGCCAGCAGCTTAGAAGATAATCTGGGAGATACGCAGTATTTT; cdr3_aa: CASSLEDNLGDTQYF
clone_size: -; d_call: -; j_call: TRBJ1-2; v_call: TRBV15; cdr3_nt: TGTGCCACCAGCAGAGATCAGGGAGGGGTTGCTAACTATGGCTACACCTTC; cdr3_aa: CATSRDQGGVANYGYTF
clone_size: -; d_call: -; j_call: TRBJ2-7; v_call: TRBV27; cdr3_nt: TGTGCCAGCGGAAAGGTCTACGAGCAGTACTTC; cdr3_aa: CASGKVYEQYF
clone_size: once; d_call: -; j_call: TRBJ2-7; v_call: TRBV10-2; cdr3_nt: TGCGCCAGCAATACGGACAGTGCTACCTACGAGCAGTACTTC; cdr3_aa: CASNTDSATYEQYF
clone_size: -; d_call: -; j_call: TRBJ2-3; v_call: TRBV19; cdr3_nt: TGTGCCAGTCGAGCAGCTAGCACAGATACGCAGTATTTT; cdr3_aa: CASRAASTDTQYF
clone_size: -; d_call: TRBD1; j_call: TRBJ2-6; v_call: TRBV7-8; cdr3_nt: TGTGCCAGCAGCTTAGGGACAGGGCCTGGGGCCAACGTCCTGACTTTC; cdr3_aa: CASSLGTGPGANVLTF
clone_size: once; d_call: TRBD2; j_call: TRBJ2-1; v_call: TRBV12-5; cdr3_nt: TGTGCTAGTGGTCGGGGGGATGAGCAGTTCTTC; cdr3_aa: CASGRGDEQFF
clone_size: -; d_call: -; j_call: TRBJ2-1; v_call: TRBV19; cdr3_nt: TGTGCCAGTAGTAGCCAAAACTCCTACAATGAGCAGTTCTTC; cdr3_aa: CASSSQNSYNEQFF
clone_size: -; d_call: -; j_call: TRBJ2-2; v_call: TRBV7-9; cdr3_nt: TGTGCCAGCAGCTTGGCTGGGGACACCGGGGAGCTGTTTTTT; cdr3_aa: CASSLAGDTGELFF
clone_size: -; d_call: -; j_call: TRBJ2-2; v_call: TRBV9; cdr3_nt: TGTGCCAGCAGCGTCCGGGGACCCCTTAACACCGGGGAGCTGTTTTTT; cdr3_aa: CASSVRGPLNTGELFF
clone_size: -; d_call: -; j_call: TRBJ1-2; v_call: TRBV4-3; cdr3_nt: TGCGCCAGCAGCCTACCAGGGGATCGCTATGGCTACACCTTC; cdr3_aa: CASSLPGDRYGYTF
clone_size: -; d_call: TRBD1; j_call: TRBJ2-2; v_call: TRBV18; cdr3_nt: TGTGCCAGCTCACCCGCCACAGGGGCCGGGGAGCTGTTTTTT; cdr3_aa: CASSPATGAGELFF
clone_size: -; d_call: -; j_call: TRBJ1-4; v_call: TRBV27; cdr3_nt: TGTGCCAGCAGTTTAGGCCAGGTTGGGGGTGAACTGTTTTTT; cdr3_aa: CASSLGQVGGELFF
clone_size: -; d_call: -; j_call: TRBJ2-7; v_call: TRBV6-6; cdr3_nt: TGTGCCAGCAGTTACGGCAAACCCTCCTACGAGCAGTACTTC; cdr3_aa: CASSYGKPSYEQYF
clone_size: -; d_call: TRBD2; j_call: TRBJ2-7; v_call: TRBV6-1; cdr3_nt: TGTGCCAGCAGTGCTGGGACTAGCGGGTCCTACGAGCAGTACTTC; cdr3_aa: CASSAGTSGSYEQYF
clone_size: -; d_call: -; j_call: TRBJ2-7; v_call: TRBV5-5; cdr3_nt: TGTGCCAGCAGCGTAAGACAGGGGAGGGTCTACGAGCAGTACTTC; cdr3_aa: CASSVRQGRVYEQYF
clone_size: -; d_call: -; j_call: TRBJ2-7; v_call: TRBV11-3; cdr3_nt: TGTGCCAGCAGCTTGAGGGAGTCCTACGAGCAGTACTTC; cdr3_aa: CASSLRESYEQYF
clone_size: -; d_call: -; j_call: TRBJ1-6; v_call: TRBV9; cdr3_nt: TGTGCCAGCAGCGGGGCGCCTGAGACAGAACCCCTCCACTTT; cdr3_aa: CASSGAPETEPLHF
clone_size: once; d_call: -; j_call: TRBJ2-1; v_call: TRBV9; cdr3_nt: TGTGCCAGCAGCGTGGGGGCGTCCAATGAGCAGTTCTTC; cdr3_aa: CASSVGASNEQFF
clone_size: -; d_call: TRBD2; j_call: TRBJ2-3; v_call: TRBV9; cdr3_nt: TGTGCCAGCAGCGTAGATGGGACTAGCATAGATACGCAGTATTTT; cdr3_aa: CASSVDGTSIDTQYF
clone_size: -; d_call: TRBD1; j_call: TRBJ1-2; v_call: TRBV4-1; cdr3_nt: TGCGCCAGCAGCCTTGACAGGGCGGTGGAAAGCTACACCTTC; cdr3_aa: CASSLDRAVESYTF
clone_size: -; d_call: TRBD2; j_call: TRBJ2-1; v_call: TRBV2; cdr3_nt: TGTGCCAGCAGACCGACTAGCGGGGGCCGTAATGAGCAGTTCTTC; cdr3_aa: CASRPTSGGRNEQFF
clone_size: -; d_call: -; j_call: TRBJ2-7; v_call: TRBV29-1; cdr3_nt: TGCAGCGTTGTGGGGGGACCCTACGAGCAGTACTTC; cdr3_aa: CSVVGGPYEQYF
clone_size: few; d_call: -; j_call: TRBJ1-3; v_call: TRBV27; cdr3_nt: TGTGCCAGCAGTTTCCCCAGGGCCAACACCATATATTTT; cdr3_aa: CASSFPRANTIYF
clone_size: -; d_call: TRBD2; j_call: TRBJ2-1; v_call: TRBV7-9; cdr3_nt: TGTGCCACGGGGCGGGGGGCGAATGAGCAGTTCTTC; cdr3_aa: CATGRGANEQFF
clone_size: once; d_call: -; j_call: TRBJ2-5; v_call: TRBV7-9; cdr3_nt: TGTGCCAGCAGCTTAGTCAACCAAGAGACCCAGTACTTC; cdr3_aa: CASSLVNQETQYF
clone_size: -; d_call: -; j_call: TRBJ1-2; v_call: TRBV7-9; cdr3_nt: TGTGCCAGCAGCCGACGACAGATCCCCCTCGATGGCTACACCTTC; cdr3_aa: CASSRRQIPLDGYTF
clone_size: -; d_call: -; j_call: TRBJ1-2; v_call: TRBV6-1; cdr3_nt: TGTGCCAGCAGTGACGGCTGGTACGGGGATGGCTACACCTTC; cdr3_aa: CASSDGWYGDGYTF
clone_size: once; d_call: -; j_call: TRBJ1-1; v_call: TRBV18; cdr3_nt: TGTGCCAGCTCACCACGGGGACCGAAGCGACGAAACACTGAAGCTTTCTTT; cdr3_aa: CASSPRGPKRRNTEAFF
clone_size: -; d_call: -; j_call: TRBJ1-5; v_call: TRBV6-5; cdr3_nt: TGTGCCAGCGGTAGGGGTTCGGGCAATCAGCCCCAGCATTTT; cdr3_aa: CASGRGSGNQPQHF
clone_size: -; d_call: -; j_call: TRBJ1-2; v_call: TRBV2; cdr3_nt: TGTGCCAGCAGTATTGGGGTGGATGGCTACACCTTC; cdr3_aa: CASSIGVDGYTF
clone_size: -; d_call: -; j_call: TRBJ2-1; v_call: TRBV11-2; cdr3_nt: TGTGCCAGCAGCTTAAACGGGGGCCATTCCTACAATGAGCAGTTCTTC; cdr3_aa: CASSLNGGHSYNEQFF
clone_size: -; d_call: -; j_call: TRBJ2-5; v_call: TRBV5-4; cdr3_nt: TGTGCCAGCAGCTTGGGCACGGAAGAGACCCAGTACTTC; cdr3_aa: CASSLGTEETQYF
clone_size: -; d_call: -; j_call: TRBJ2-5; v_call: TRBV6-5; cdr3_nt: TGTGCCAGCAGTTACACCCCAGCGTATTGGGAGACCCAGTACTTC; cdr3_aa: CASSYTPAYWETQYF
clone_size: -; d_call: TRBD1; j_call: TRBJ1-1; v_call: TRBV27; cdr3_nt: TGTGCCAGCAGTTTACAGGGGGTTCCTTCGGGCACTGAAGCTTTCTTT; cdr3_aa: CASSLQGVPSGTEAFF
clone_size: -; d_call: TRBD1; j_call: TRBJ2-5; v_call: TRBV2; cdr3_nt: TGTGCCAGCTTACTCGACAGGGGAGCTGGGGAGACCCAGTACTTC; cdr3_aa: CASLLDRGAGETQYF
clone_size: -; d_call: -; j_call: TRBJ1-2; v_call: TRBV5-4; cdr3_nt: TGTGCCAGCAGCTTGTCCCCGGGGGCTGGTACCTTC; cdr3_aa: CASSLSPGAGTF
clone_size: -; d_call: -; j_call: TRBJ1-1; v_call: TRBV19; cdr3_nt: TGTGCCAGTAGTATAGTGGTAGGGTGGACTGAAGCTTTCTTT; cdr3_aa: CASSIVVGWTEAFF
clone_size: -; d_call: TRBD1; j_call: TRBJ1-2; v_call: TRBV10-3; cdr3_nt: TGTGCCATCCAAACGACAGGGGGCGGTGGAGGTGAGGGCTACACCTTC; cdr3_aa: CAIQTTGGGGGEGYTF
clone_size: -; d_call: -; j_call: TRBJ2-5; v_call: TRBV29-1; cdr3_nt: TGCAGCGTTGAGCTCAGGGCACAAGAGACCCAGTACTTC; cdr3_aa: CSVELRAQETQYF
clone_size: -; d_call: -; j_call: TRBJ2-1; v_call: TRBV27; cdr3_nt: TGTGCCAGCAAGGAGAAGACTCCCGGGGACAATGAGCAGTTCTTC; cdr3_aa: CASKEKTPGDNEQFF
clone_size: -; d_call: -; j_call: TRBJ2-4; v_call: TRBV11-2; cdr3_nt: TGTGCCAGCAGCTTAGTACTAAGGGAGGCCAAAAACATTCAGTACTTC; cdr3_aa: CASSLVLREAKNIQYF